This T cell receptor beta chain was retrieved from a study of blood T cell repertoires in COVID-19. Using immunoSEQ multiplex PCR, the repertoire was profiled, and TCRdb retains in-frame clones only, with some absent. The table lists 70,000 to 95,000 clones, 85% to 95% of them singletons. J was trimmed by 4 bases and V by 7 bases; bases with no gene match: 6. The CDR3 loop spans 15 amino acids. Germline CDR1 and CDR2: SGHTA and FQGNSA. The sequence came from a woman aged 55-69 years with active COVID-19. The chain has TRBV7-2 and TRBJ2-2; 10 nucleotides match TRBD1. The sample was peripheral blood. The chain's CDR3 is CASTKDRGGTGELFF. The CDR3 DNA reads TGTGCCAGCACCAAGGACAGGGGGGGCACCGGGGAGCTGTTTTTT.